A single sample gave rise to the 8 T cell receptor beta chains below, sequenced in a study of lymphopenia after photon versus proton radiotherapy. Generated by immunoSEQ multiplex PCR, the TCRdb table keeps only in-frame clones and is missing some. The data hold roughly 76,000 clones, with roughly 90% observed a single time. Sequencing was performed on peripheral blood, taken from a patient treated with photon-based radiotherapy. These receptors were obtained from a woman aged 40 to 55 with cholangiocarcinoma.

The chain has TRBV5-4 and TRBJ2-2; D unresolved. The germline gives CDR1 SGHNT, CDR2 YYREEE (reference sequence). CDR3 length: 15 amino acids. Deletions cut 0 bases from V and 1 base from J, with 7 bases between. The CDR3 here is CASSLEGGNTGELFF. For the CDR3, the DNA is TGTGCCAGCAGCTTGGAAGGCGGGAACACCGGGGAGCTGTTTTTT.

Only a few counts were recorded for this clone. V usage is TRBV9 and J usage is TRBJ2-1; 12 bases align to TRBD1. Losses at the gene ends were 3 bases for V and 9 bases for J; bases not matched to a gene: 10. This CDR3 has 16 amino acids. From germline, CDR1 is SGDLS and CDR2 YYNGEE. CDR3 coding DNA: TGTGCCAGCAGCGCCCCCTGGGGACAGGGGGCGATTGAGCAGTTCTTC. It codes for CASSAPWGQGAIEQFF.

V usage is TRBV20-1 and J usage is TRBJ1-4, with D hard to call. V was pared by 6 bases and J by 8 bases, with 10 bases between. The CDR3 loop spans 11 amino acids. Germline CDR1 DFQATT, CDR2 SNEGSKA (reference sequence). The chain's CDR3 is CSAPVYEKLFF. The DNA for the CDR3 is TGCAGTGCCCCCGTCTACGAAAAACTGTTTTTT.

A single count supports this clone. The chain carries TRBV11-2 and TRBJ1-6; possible D gene TRBD1, 5 bases. V was cut by 0 bases and J by 13 bases, with 13 bases left in between. Germline CDR1 is SGHAT and CDR2 is FQNNGV. The CDR3 sequence is 14 residues long. CDR3 bases: TGTGCCAGCAGCTTAGACGGGGCAGGGAGGCCCCTCCACTTT. Translation gives CASSLDGAGRPLHF.

The chain uses TRBV7-9 and TRBJ2-1, with TRBD1 matching over 9 bases. This CDR3 has 16 residues. Germline CDR1 is SEHNR and CDR2 is FQNEAQ (reference sequence). V was pared by 0 bases and J by 6 bases, with 6 bases of the junction left unmatched. The CDR3 reads CASSLAGQGPVNEQFF. The CDR3 DNA reads as TGTGCCAGCAGCTTAGCGGGACAGGGTCCCGTCAATGAGCAGTTCTTC.

This clone was recorded a few times. The V gene is TRBV6-1, the J gene TRBJ1-2; possibly TRBD1 for D (6 bases). Looked up from germline, CDR1 is MNHNS and CDR2 is SASEGT. The CDR3 loop spans 13 amino acids. The V end lost 1 base, the J end lost 8 bases, and 11 bases lay between the germline ends. CDR3 in amino acids: CASSEGDMGGYTF. Written as DNA, the CDR3 is TGTGCCAGCAGTGAAGGGGACATGGGGGGCTACACCTTC.

V usage is TRBV29-1 and J usage is TRBJ2-7; 7 bases fit TRBD1. This CDR3 spans 16 amino acids. Germline V CDR1 and CDR2: SQVTM, ANQGSEA. The J segment lost 0 bases and the V segment lost 4 bases, leaving 12 bases of the junction unmatched. The CDR3: CSVGTGNLGSSYEQYF. CDR3 in DNA: TGCAGCGTTGGGACAGGTAACCTTGGGAGCTCCTACGAGCAGTACTTC.

The CDR3: CASSLKRGRNTGELFF. The CDR3 DNA reads TGTGCCAGCAGCTTAAAGCGGGGGAGGAACACCGGGGAGCTGTTTTTT. The rearrangement links TRBV7-2 to TRBJ2-2; 8 bases line up with TRBD2. With V trimmed by 2 bases and J by 1 base, 3 bases remained unmatched. The germline CDR1 and CDR2 sequences are SGHTA and FQGNSA. CDR3 length: 16 residues.